This T cell receptor (beta chain) originates from a study of blood T cell repertoires in COVID-19. In the study overall: Nucleic acid was either cDNA or gDNA, and it came from T cells, B-cell-depleted T cells, or PBMCs.

Participants came from roughly 25 US areas, aged about 18 to 89 years. Donors in Cohort 3 who had recovered were those with two negative PCRs, healthcare professional clearance, or resolution of their symptoms. The germline V and J ends were trimmed by 0 bases and 5 bases, with 9 bases remaining between them. This CDR3 has 14 amino acids. Germline lookup yields CDR1 MNHEY and CDR2 SVGAGI. Sequencing used immunoSEQ multiplex PCR; TCRdb keeps in-frame clones, though not all of them. The sample has about 380,000 clones; roughly 84% are singletons. This TCR derives from a woman aged 30 to 39 who had recovered from COVID-19. The J gene is TRBJ2-3, the V gene TRBV6-5, with D tentatively TRBD1 (5 bases). Sequencing input: PBMCs or T cells enriched from blood (not recorded which). The CDR3 spells CASSYSETVDTQYF. CDR3 nucleotides: TGTGCCAGCAGTTACTCGGAGACAGTAGATACGCAGTATTTT.